This T cell receptor beta chain was retrieved from a study of blood T cell repertoires in COVID-19. The CDR3 spans 18 residues. J gave up 2 bases and V 3 bases, and 11 bases lay outside the gene matches. CDR1 and CDR2 from the germline V gene are SGDLS and YYNGEE. Authors' processing steps: Cell counts per sample came from amplifying reference gene primers. Clones were read by immunoSEQ multiplex PCR, and TCRdb kept only the in-frame ones, dropping some. The V and J calls and clone size come from that table; D and trimming were worked out from the DNA. In the table there are about 310,000 clones, 70% to 90% of which are singletons.

This clonotype originated in a woman aged 45 to 65 who had recovered from COVID-19. The chain couples TRBV9 to TRBJ2-3; TRBD2 agrees at 11 bases. The sequencing input was peripheral blood. CDR3 bases: TGTGCCAGCAGCGGAAGTAGAGGGACTAGCGGCAACACAGATACGCAGTATTTT. Protein product: CASSGSRGTSGNTDTQYF.